Each of the 27 T cell receptor beta chains below was sequenced from the same sample in a study of blood T cell repertoires in COVID-19. The method was immunoSEQ multiplex PCR; TCRdb's version includes in-frame clones alone and lacks a portion of them. Found here are roughly 99,000 clones, around 88% of them singletons; the top ten hold approximately 6.8%. Sequencing was carried out using peripheral blood. The source of these receptors is a man aged 45-60 years with active or convalescent COVID-19.

The chain couples TRBV7-6 to TRBJ2-7; 14 positions agree with TRBD2. Germline CDR1 is SGHVS and CDR2 is FNYEAQ. The CDR3 consists of 14 residues. After removal of 3 bases from V and 9 bases from J, the junction contained 4 bases not matched to a gene. DNA of the CDR3: TGTGCCAGCAGCTTGGGGACTAGCGGGAGAGGGCAGTACTTC. This codes for CASSLGTSGRGQYF.

The gene calls are TRBV28 and TRBJ2-1; maybe TRBD2 (6 bases). CDR1 and CDR2 from the germline V gene are MDHEN and SYDVKM. Trimming left V 7 bases short and J 2 bases short, with 12 bases between. This CDR3 comprises 14 residues. The CDR3: CASTVDYPYNEQFF. For the CDR3, the DNA is TGTGCCAGCACTGTGGACTACCCCTACAATGAGCAGTTCTTC.

The chain is built from TRBV5-1 and TRBJ1-1; TRBD1 matches at 7 bases. V shed 7 bases and J 4 bases; nucleotides not matched to a gene: 10. CDR1 is SGHRS, CDR2 YFSETQ, per germline. CDR3 length equals 14 residues. CDR3 in DNA: TGCGCCAGCGCCGATACAGGGGAAGGCACTGAAGCTTTCTTT. Its translation: CASADTGEGTEAFF.

This clone was found a few times. The genes are TRBV28 and TRBJ2-7; perhaps TRBD2 as D (7 bases). V gave up 5 bases and J gave up 2 bases, with 13 bases separating them. Germline values: CDR1 MDHEN, CDR2 SYDVKM. The length of the CDR3 is 14 residues. As DNA, the CDR3 is TGTGCCAGCAGTCAACAGGGAGGGACCTACGAGCAGTACTTC. Translated, it gives CASSQQGGTYEQYF.

The chain carries TRBV6-6 and TRBJ1-3; the D gene is possibly TRBD1 (5 bases). Germline V gene lookup returns CDR1 MNHNY and CDR2 SVGAGI (reference sequence). With 6 bases removed from V and 2 bases from J, the gap between germline ends came to 14 bases. This CDR3 region has 15 residues. DNA for the CDR3: TGTGCCAGCAGCTATACCCCAGGGACTGGAAACACCATATATTTT. Translated, it gives CASSYTPGTGNTIYF.

This clone was seen a single time. The CDR3 DNA sequence: TGTGCCAGCAGCTTCGGGACTAGCGGGACCACCGGGGAGCTGTTTTTT. Translated, it gives CASSFGTSGTTGELFF. The chain combines TRBV7-8 with TRBJ2-2; 13 bases agree with TRBD2. Germline V lookup: CDR1 SGHVS, CDR2 FQNEAQ. The V gene end was trimmed by 3 bases and the J gene end by 4 bases; junction bases not matched to a gene: 2. This CDR3 spans 16 amino acids.

This chain uses TRBV5-6 with TRBJ1-2; the match to TRBD1 covers 8 bases. The germline V gene encodes CDR1 SGHDT and CDR2 YYEEEE. V dropped 1 base and J dropped 3; count of bases not matched to a gene: 8. The CDR3 is 16 residues long. The DNA of the CDR3 is TGTGCCAGCAGCTTGAGATTTTCAGGGGGCGACTATGGCTACACCTTC. It is translated as CASSLRFSGGDYGYTF.

The sample holds one count of this clone. V is TRBV5-6 and J is TRBJ2-7; D is possibly TRBD2 (6 bases). V lost 3 bases to trimming and J lost 7 bases, with 20 bases between them. Germline lookup yields CDR1 SGHDT and CDR2 YYEEEE. The CDR3 extends over 15 amino acids. Here the CDR3 DNA reads TGTGCCAGCAGCTCCACGGGACTGGAGACGGGGGAGCAGTACTTC. Its translation: CASSSTGLETGEQYF.

The V call is TRBV3-1 (or the pseudogene TRBV3-2), the J call TRBJ2-1; TRBD2 matches 7 bases. The J segment lost 1 base and the V segment lost 1 base, leaving 1 base of the junction unmatched. The CDR3 runs to 15 residues. CDR1 is LGHDT and CDR2 is YNNKEL in the germline V gene (reference sequence). The CDR3 nucleotides read TGTGCCAGCAGCCAAGGGGGGGGATCCTACAATGAGCAGTTCTTC. Its protein is CASSQGGGSYNEQFF.

V gene TRBV5-5 combines with J gene TRBJ2-1; D is possibly TRBD2 (5 bases). CDR3 length: 13 amino acids. V was trimmed by 0 bases and J by 9 bases, leaving 10 bases between them. Germline-derived CDR1 and CDR2 are SGHKS and YYEKEE (reference sequence). The chain's CDR3 is CASSLAGFGEQFF. The DNA for the CDR3 is TGTGCCAGCAGCTTGGCGGGGTTTGGTGAGCAGTTCTTC.

This clone was counted a single time. The chain combines TRBV19 with TRBJ2-1, with TRBD2 matching over 8 bases. The CDR3 has 16 amino acids. CDR1 is LNHDA, CDR2 SQIVND, per germline (reference sequence). Germline trimming cut 6 bases from V and 6 bases from J; bases unmatched to any gene: 13. The CDR3 nucleotides read TGTGCCAGTAGCATACTAGCGGAAGCAAGTAGCAATGAGCAGTTCTTC. Its translation: CASSILAEASSNEQFF.

The J gene is TRBJ1-2, the V gene TRBV4-1; the D gene is possibly TRBD1 (6 bases). Germline V CDR1 and CDR2: MGHRA, YSYEKL. The CDR3 runs to 14 residues. The V end lost 4 bases, the J end lost 4 bases, and 13 bases lay between the germline ends. The CDR3 DNA follows: TGCGCCAGCAGCCCAAACAGGGTTGGCTATGGCTACACCTTC. As protein: CASSPNRVGYGYTF.

The J gene is TRBJ2-3, the V gene TRBV2; maybe TRBD2 (6 bases). The CDR3 totals 12 residues. Germline CDR1 is SNHLY and CDR2 is FYNNEI. The germline V and J ends were trimmed by 6 bases and 6 bases, with 10 bases remaining between them. CDR3 sequence reads: CASSDGGDTQYF. The CDR3 DNA sequence: TGTGCCAGCAGCGATGGAGGGGATACGCAGTATTTT.

The V call is TRBV10-3, the J call TRBJ1-1, with a possible D match to TRBD1 (6 bases). V was clipped by 10 bases and J by 5 bases, with 17 bases between them. CDR1 and CDR2 (germline): ENHRY, SYGVKD. The CDR3 runs 13 residues. The CDR3 region is CATLGGGQTEAFF. CDR3 coding DNA: TGTGCCACCTTGGGCGGGGGGCAGACTGAAGCTTTCTTT.

This clone has just one count. The chain has TRBV28 and TRBJ1-1, with D hard to call. The CDR3 loop spans 12 amino acids. Trimming took off 4 bases at V and 8 bases at J, with 11 bases between the two ends. The germline V gene has CDR1 MDHEN and CDR2 SYDVKM. CDR3 amino acids: CASSSRTREAFF. In nucleotides, the CDR3 is TGTGCCAGCAGTTCTCGTACTCGGGAAGCTTTCTTT.

The genes are TRBV30 and TRBJ1-5; D is possibly TRBD1 (5 bases). Trimming took 5 bases from V and 4 from J, leaving 15 bases between them. The CDR3 totals 14 residues. The germline V gene encodes CDR1 GTSNPN and CDR2 SVGIG (reference sequence). CDR3 residues: CAWQGRRGNQPQHF. The CDR3 DNA is TGTGCCTGGCAAGGCAGACGGGGGAATCAGCCCCAGCATTTT.

The CDR3 DNA sequence: TGTGCCAGCAGTCGCGGACTAGCGGGAGTAGATACGCAGTATTTT. This sequence encodes CASSRGLAGVDTQYF. V usage is TRBV6-6 and J usage is TRBJ2-3; the match to TRBD2 covers 13 bases. Trimming took 5 bases from V and 5 from J; bases not matched to a gene: 4. This CDR3 comprises 15 residues. Germline lookup yields CDR1 MNHNY and CDR2 SVGAGI (reference sequence).

The chain carries TRBV4-2 and TRBJ2-7; D possibly corresponds to TRBD2 (5 bases). Germline CDR1 LGHNA, CDR2 YNFKEQ. Trimming shortened V by 2 bases and J by 0 bases, and 17 bases separated the two germline ends. The CDR3 is made up of 17 amino acids. The CDR3 bases are TGTGCCAGCAGCCAAAAGGATGAGGGCGACCACTCCTACGAGCAGTACTTC. This codes for CASSQKDEGDHSYEQYF.

The chain employs TRBV18 and TRBJ1-1; D call uncertain. CDR1 KGHSH and CDR2 LQKENI come from the germline V gene. There are 14 residues in the CDR3. V was trimmed by 3 bases and J by 5 bases, leaving 13 bases between them. CDR3 in amino acids: CASSPPLVRTEAFF. The DNA of the CDR3 is TGTGCCAGCTCACCCCCACTAGTGAGGACTGAAGCTTTCTTT.

The chain joins TRBV9 to TRBJ2-3; TRBD2 matches 10 bases. J was trimmed by 4 bases and V by 2 bases; bases with no gene match: 4. The CDR3 totals 15 residues. Germline-derived CDR1 and CDR2 are SGDLS and YYNGEE. The CDR3 DNA follows: TGTGCCAGCAGCGTGGGGCTAGCGGGAGCAGATACGCAGTATTTT. It encodes CASSVGLAGADTQYF.

The chain combines TRBV15 with TRBJ1-2; D may be TRBD1 (5 bases). This CDR3 has 15 residues. Deletions cut 0 bases from V and 5 bases from J, with 13 bases between. Germline V gene sequence: CDR1 LNHNV, CDR2 YYDKDF (reference sequence). The DNA of the CDR3 is TGTGCCACCAGCAGAGAAGGGAGGACACAGTATGGCTACACCTTC. It encodes CATSREGRTQYGYTF. Looking up the rest from reference TRBV15 and TRBJ1-2 gives the full variable domain: DAMVIQNPRYQVTQFGKPVTLSCSQTLNHNVMYWYQQKSSQAPKLLFHYYDKDFNNEADTPDNFQSRRPNTSFCFLDIRSPGLGDTAMYLCATSREGRTQYGYTFGSGTRLTVV.

The chain is built from TRBV5-5 and TRBJ2-5; 7 bases match TRBD1. The germline CDR1 and CDR2 sequences are SGHKS and YYEKEE (reference sequence). CDR3 size: 15 residues. The junction had 11 bases not matched to a gene; V was cut back by 4 bases and J by 5 bases. This CDR3 reads CASSGRQGIPETQYF. The CDR3 bases are TGTGCCAGCAGCGGGAGACAGGGAATTCCGGAGACCCAGTACTTC.

The gene calls are TRBV10-3 and TRBJ2-3, with 9 bases matching TRBD2. The V gene's germline CDR1 is ENHRY and CDR2 SYGVKD. The CDR3 runs 16 residues. Trimming removed 1 base from V and 2 bases from J; junction bases left unmatched: 4. The CDR3: CAISELAGVYTDTQYF. As DNA, the CDR3 is TGTGCCATCAGTGAGTTAGCGGGAGTATACACAGATACGCAGTATTTT.

The rearrangement uses TRBV2 and TRBJ1-6; a possible D gene is TRBD1 (5 bases). The CDR3 loop spans 14 amino acids. The ends were cut back, 6 bases at V and 10 bases at J, with 16 bases in the middle. From germline, CDR1 is SNHLY and CDR2 FYNNEI. DNA of the CDR3: TGTGCCAGCAGGGGGGGGACTCCAGGCTCACCCCTCCACTTT. This gives the protein CASRGGTPGSPLHF.

The J gene is TRBJ2-1, the V gene TRBV19, with TRBD2 identical over 11 bases. J gave up 0 bases and V 1 base, and 8 bases lay outside the gene matches. CDR1 is LNHDA, CDR2 SQIVND, per germline (reference sequence). This CDR3 comprises 19 residues. The DNA for the CDR3 is TGTGCCAGTAGTATAGCGGCTAGCGGGAGGCCAAACTCCTACAATGAGCAGTTCTTC. Protein product: CASSIAASGRPNSYNEQFF.

The chain uses TRBV24-1 and TRBJ2-1; TRBD2 might be the D (6 bases). CDR3 length: 13 amino acids. The V gene lost 7 bases and the J gene lost 7 bases, with 13 bases spanning the gap. In germline, CDR1 is KGHDR, CDR2 SFDVKD. In nucleotides, the CDR3 is TGTGCCACCAGCATCCGGGACTTTAATGAGCAGTTCTTC. Translation: CATSIRDFNEQFF.

This clone has ten or more counts. The chain recombines TRBV15 with TRBJ2-5; TRBD2 is a possible D gene (6 bases). There are 14 residues in the CDR3. The ends were cut back, 6 bases at V and 1 base at J, with 12 bases in the middle. Germline V gene data show CDR1 as LNHNV and CDR2 as YYDKDF (reference sequence). CDR3 residues: CATSRASAQETQYF. The CDR3 nucleotides are TGTGCCACCAGTAGGGCTAGCGCCCAAGAGACCCAGTACTTC.